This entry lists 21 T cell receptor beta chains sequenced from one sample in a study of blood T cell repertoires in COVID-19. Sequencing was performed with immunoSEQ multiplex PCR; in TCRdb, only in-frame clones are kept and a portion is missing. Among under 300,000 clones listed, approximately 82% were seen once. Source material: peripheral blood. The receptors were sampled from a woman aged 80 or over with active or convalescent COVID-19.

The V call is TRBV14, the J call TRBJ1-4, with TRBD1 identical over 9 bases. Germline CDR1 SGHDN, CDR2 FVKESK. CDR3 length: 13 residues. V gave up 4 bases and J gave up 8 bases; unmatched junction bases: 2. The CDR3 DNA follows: TGTGCCAGCAGCCGCGGACAGGGGGAAAAACTGTTTTTT. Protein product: CASSRGQGEKLFF. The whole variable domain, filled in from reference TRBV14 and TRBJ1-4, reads EAGVTQFPSHSVIEKGQTVTLRCDPISGHDNLYWYRRVMGKEIKFLLHFVKESKQDESGMPNNRFLAERTGGTYSTLKVQPAELEDSGVYFCASSRGQGEKLFFGSGTQLSVL.

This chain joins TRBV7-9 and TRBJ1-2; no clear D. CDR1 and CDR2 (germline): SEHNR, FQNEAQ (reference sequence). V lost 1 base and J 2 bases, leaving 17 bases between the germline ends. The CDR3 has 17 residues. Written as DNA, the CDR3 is TGTGCCAGCAGCTTAGATTGGGCCGAGACTATAAACTATGGCTACACCTTC. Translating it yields CASSLDWAETINYGYTF.

The CDR3 reads CASSLVVANTGELFF. The CDR3 DNA follows: TGCGCCAGCAGCTTGGTGGTAGCAAACACCGGGGAGCTGTTTTTT. The chain carries TRBV5-1 and TRBJ2-2; the D is unclear. The length of the CDR3 is 15 residues. From germline, CDR1 is SGHRS and CDR2 YFSETQ. The V end lost 0 bases, the J end lost 2 bases, and 8 bases lay between the germline ends.

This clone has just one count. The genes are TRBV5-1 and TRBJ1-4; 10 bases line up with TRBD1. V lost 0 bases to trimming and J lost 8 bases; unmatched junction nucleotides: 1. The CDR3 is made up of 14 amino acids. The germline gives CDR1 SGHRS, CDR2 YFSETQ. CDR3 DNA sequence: TGCGCCAGCAGCTTGGGGGACAGGGGAGAAAAACTGTTTTTT. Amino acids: CASSLGDRGEKLFF. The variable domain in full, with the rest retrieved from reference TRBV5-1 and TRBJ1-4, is KAGVTQTPRYLIKTRGQQVTLSCSPISGHRSVSWYQQTPGQGLQFLFEYFSETQRNKGNFPGRFSGRQFSNSRSEMNVSTLELGDSALYLCASSLGDRGEKLFFGSGTQLSVL.

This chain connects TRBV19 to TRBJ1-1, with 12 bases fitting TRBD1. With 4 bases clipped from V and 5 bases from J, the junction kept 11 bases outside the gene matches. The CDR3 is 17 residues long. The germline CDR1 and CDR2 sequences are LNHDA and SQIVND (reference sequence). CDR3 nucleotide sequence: TGTGCCAGTAGTACGGGGACAGGGGGCCGCATAGGGACTGAAGCTTTCTTT. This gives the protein CASSTGTGGRIGTEAFF.

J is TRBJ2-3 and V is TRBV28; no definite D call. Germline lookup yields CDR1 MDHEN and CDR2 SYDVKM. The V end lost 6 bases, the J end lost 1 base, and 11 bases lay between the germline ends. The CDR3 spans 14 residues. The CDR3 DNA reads TGTGCCAGCAGAGTCCGCGGTGGCACAGATACGCAGTATTTT. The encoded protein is CASRVRGGTDTQYF.

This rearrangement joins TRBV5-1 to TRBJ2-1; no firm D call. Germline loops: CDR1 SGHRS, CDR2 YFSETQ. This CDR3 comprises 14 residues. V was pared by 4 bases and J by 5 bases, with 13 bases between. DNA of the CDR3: TGCGCCAGCAGCGTATCCGGGTCCAACAATGAGCAGTTCTTC. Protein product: CASSVSGSNNEQFF.

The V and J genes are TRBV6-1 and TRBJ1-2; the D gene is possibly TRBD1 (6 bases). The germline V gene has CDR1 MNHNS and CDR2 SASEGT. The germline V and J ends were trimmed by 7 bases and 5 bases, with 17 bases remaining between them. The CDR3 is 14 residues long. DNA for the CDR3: TGTGCCAGCAACAAGGACAGAAATACTTATGGCTACACCTTC. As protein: CASNKDRNTYGYTF.

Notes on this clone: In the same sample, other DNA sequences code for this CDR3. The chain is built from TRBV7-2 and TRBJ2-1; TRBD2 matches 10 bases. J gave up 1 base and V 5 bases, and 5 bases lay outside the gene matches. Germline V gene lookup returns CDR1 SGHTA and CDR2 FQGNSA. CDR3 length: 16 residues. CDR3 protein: CASSPRTSGSYNEQFF. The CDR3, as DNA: TGTGCCAGCAGCCCCCGGACTAGCGGATCCTACAATGAGCAGTTCTTC. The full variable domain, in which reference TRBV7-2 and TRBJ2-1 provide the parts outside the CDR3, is GAGVSQSPSNKVTEKGKDVELRCDPISGHTALYWYRQSLGQGLEFLIYFQGNSAPDKSGLPSDRFSAERTGGSVSTLTIQRTQQEDSAVYLCASSPRTSGSYNEQFFGPGTRLTVL.

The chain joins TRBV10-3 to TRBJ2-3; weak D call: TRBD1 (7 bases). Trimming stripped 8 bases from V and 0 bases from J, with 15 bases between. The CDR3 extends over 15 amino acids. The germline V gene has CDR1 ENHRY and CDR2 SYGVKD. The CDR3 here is CAIFPEGASTDTQYF. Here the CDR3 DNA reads TGTGCCATCTTCCCGGAGGGGGCTAGCACAGATACGCAGTATTTT.

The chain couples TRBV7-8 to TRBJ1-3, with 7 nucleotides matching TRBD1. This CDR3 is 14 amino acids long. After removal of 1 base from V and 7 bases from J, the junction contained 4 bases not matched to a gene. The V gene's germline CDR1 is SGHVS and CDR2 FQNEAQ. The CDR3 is CASSLEARGNTIYF. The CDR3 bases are TGTGCCAGCAGCTTAGAAGCCAGGGGGAACACCATATATTTT. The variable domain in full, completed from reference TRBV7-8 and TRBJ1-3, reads GAGVSQSPRYKVAKRGQDVALRCDPISGHVSLFWYQQALGQGPEFLTYFQNEAQLDKSGLPSDRFFAERPEGSVSTLKIQRTQQEDSAVYLCASSLEARGNTIYFGEGSWLTVV.

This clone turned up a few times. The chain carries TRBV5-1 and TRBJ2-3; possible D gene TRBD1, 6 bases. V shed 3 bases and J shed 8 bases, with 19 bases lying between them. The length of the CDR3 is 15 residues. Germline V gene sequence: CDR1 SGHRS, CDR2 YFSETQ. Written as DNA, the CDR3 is TGCGCCAGCAGCTCCCACTCAGGGGAGCTGGGTACGCAGTATTTT. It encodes CASSSHSGELGTQYF.

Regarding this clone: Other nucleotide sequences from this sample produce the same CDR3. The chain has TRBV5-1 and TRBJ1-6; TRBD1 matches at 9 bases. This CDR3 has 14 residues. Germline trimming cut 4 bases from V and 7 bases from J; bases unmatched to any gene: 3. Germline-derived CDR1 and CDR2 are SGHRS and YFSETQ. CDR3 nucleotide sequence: TGCGCCAGCAGCCCGGGACAGGGAAATTCACCCCTCCACTTT. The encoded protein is CASSPGQGNSPLHF.

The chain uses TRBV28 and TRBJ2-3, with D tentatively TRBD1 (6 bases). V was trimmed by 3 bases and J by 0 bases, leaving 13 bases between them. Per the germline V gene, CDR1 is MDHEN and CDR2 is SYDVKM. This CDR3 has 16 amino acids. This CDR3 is CASSFTGISSTDTQYF. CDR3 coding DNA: TGTGCCAGCAGTTTCACAGGGATATCTAGCACAGATACGCAGTATTTT.

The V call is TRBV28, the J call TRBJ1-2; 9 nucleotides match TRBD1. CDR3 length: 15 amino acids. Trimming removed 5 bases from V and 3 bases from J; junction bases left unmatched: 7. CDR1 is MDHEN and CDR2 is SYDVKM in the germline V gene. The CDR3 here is CASSTVTGGYYGYTF. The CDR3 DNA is TGTGCCAGCAGTACAGTAACAGGGGGCTACTATGGCTACACCTTC.

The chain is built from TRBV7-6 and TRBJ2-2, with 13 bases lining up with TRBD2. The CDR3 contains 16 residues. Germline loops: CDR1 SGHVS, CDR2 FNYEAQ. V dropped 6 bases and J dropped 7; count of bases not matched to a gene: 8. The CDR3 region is CASRKGTSGVIGELFF. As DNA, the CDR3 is TGTGCCAGCAGAAAGGGGACTAGCGGGGTAATCGGGGAGCTGTTTTTT.

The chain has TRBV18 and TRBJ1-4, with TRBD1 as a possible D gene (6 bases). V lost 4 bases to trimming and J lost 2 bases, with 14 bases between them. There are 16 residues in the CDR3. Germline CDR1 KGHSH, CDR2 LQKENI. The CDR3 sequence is CASSRPQGTTNEKLFF. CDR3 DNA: TGTGCCAGCTCACGACCCCAGGGGACGACTAATGAAAAACTGTTTTTT.

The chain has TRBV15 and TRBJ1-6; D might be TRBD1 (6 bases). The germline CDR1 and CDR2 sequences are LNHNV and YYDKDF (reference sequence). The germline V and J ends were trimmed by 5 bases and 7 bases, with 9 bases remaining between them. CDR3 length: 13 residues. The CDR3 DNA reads TGTGCCACCAGCGAGGGGGTGAATTCACCCCTCCACTTT. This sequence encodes CATSEGVNSPLHF.

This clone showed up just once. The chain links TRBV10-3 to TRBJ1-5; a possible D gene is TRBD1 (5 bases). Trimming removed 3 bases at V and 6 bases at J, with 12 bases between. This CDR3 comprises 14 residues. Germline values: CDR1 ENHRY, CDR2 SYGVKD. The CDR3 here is CAISDGGDVQPQHF. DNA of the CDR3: TGTGCCATCAGTGACGGGGGTGATGTTCAGCCCCAGCATTTT.

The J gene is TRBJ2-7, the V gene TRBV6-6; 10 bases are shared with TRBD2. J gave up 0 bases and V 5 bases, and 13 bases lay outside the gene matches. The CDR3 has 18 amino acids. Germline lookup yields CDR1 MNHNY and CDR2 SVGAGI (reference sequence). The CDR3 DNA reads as TGTGCCAGCAGTCCAATAGCGGGAGGACATCTCAGCTCCTACGAGCAGTACTTC. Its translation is CASSPIAGGHLSSYEQYF.

Here the CDR3 reads CASSAPSTGDTEAFF. The CDR3, as DNA: TGTGCCAGCAGTGCCCCTTCGACAGGGGACACTGAAGCTTTCTTT. The chain recombines TRBV25-1 with TRBJ1-1; 8 bases map to TRBD1. CDR3 length equals 15 residues. Germline values: CDR1 MGHDK, CDR2 SYGVNS. V trimming: 4 bases; J trimming: 3 bases; junction bases outside the gene matches: 7.